The rows below give T cell receptor beta chains drawn from one sample of a study of blood T cell repertoires in COVID-19. Clones were read by immunoSEQ multiplex PCR, and TCRdb kept only the in-frame ones, dropping some. The sample comprises fewer than 150,000 clones, approximately 84% of which are singletons, and approximately 12% rests with the top ten. Sequencing input: peripheral blood. The receptors shown here come from a woman in her twenties or thirties who had recovered from COVID-19. CDR3s include the opening cysteine and the closing phenylalanine or tryptophan. The D gene is left open where the match is weak. Only part of the rows carry a size: once, few, many, or a class if the clone is expanded.

v_call: TRBV6-1
clone_size: NA
j_call: TRBJ2-2
d_call: NA
cdr3_aa: CASSEAQVNTGELFF
cdr3_nt: TGTGCCAGCAGTGAAGCGCAGGTGAACACCGGGGAGCTGTTTTTT

v_call: TRBV19
clone_size: NA
j_call: TRBJ1-5
d_call: NA
cdr3_aa: CASTRALSNQPQHF
cdr3_nt: TGTGCCAGTACAAGAGCTCTTAGCAATCAGCCCCAGCATTTT

v_call: TRBV6-1
clone_size: NA
j_call: TRBJ1-2
d_call: NA
cdr3_aa: CASSERGRDGYTF
cdr3_nt: TGTGCCAGCAGTGAAAGGGGTAGGGATGGCTACACCTTC

v_call: TRBV5-1
clone_size: once
j_call: TRBJ2-1
d_call: NA
cdr3_aa: CASSLYATRSGNEQFF
cdr3_nt: TGCGCCAGCAGCTTGTATGCCACCCGGTCCGGGAATGAGCAGTTCTTC

v_call: TRBV6-4
clone_size: NA
j_call: TRBJ2-2
d_call: TRBD1
cdr3_aa: CASSASGTVTGELFF
cdr3_nt: TGTGCCAGCAGTGCCTCCGGGACAGTCACCGGGGAGCTGTTTTTT

v_call: TRBV7-8
clone_size: NA
j_call: TRBJ1-2
d_call: NA
cdr3_aa: CASSHFGGQDGYTF
cdr3_nt: TGTGCCAGCAGCCACTTCGGGGGGCAGGATGGCTACACCTTC

v_call: TRBV15
clone_size: NA
j_call: TRBJ2-3
d_call: TRBD2
cdr3_aa: CATSSHKSGGRTDTQYF
cdr3_nt: TGTGCCACCAGCAGTCACAAAAGCGGGGGCCGCACAGATACGCAGTATTTT

v_call: TRBV30
clone_size: NA
j_call: TRBJ1-2
d_call: NA
cdr3_aa: CAWSAGVRGNYGYTF
cdr3_nt: TGTGCCTGGAGTGCTGGGGTTAGGGGGAACTATGGCTACACCTTC

v_call: TRBV7-6
clone_size: NA
j_call: TRBJ1-4
d_call: TRBD1
cdr3_aa: CASSLADRELEKLFF
cdr3_nt: TGTGCCAGCAGCTTAGCCGACAGGGAACTTGAAAAACTGTTTTTT

v_call: TRBV28
clone_size: NA
j_call: TRBJ1-3
d_call: NA
cdr3_aa: CASSETRKSSGNTIYF
cdr3_nt: TGTGCCAGCAGCGAAACCAGGAAGAGCTCTGGAAACACCATATATTTT

v_call: TRBV11-3
clone_size: NA
j_call: TRBJ1-1
d_call: NA
cdr3_aa: CASSSDSTEAFF
cdr3_nt: TGTGCCAGCAGCTCGGACTCCACTGAAGCTTTCTTT

v_call: TRBV11-3
clone_size: NA
j_call: TRBJ2-1
d_call: TRBD2
cdr3_aa: CASSLAGTSGGSYNEQFF
cdr3_nt: TGTGCCAGCAGCTTGGCGGGGACTAGCGGGGGCTCCTACAATGAGCAGTTCTTC

v_call: TRBV6-2/TRBV6-3
clone_size: NA
j_call: TRBJ1-3
d_call: TRBD1
cdr3_aa: CASSSGQGFLSGNTIYF
cdr3_nt: TGTGCCAGCAGTTCGGGACAGGGCTTTCTGTCTGGAAACACCATATATTTT

v_call: TRBV7-3
clone_size: NA
j_call: TRBJ2-5
d_call: TRBD2
cdr3_aa: CASSRQLAGRNPRETQYF
cdr3_nt: TGTGCCAGCAGCCGCCAACTAGCGGGGAGAAATCCTCGGGAGACCCAGTACTTC

v_call: TRBV29-1
clone_size: NA
j_call: TRBJ2-3
d_call: TRBD2
cdr3_aa: CSVDFAGLAAPMFTDTQYF
cdr3_nt: TGCAGCGTTGATTTCGCGGGACTAGCGGCTCCGATGTTCACAGATACGCAGTATTTT

v_call: TRBV20-1
clone_size: NA
j_call: TRBJ1-6
d_call: NA
cdr3_aa: CSASVGPYNSPLHF
cdr3_nt: TGCAGTGCTAGTGTCGGTCCATATAATTCACCCCTCCACTTT

v_call: TRBV13
clone_size: NA
j_call: TRBJ1-2
d_call: NA
cdr3_aa: CASSRDRTNYGYTF
cdr3_nt: TGTGCCAGCAGCCGAGACAGGACCAACTATGGCTACACCTTC

v_call: TRBV5-1
clone_size: few
j_call: TRBJ2-5
d_call: NA
cdr3_aa: CASSLPPGGQETQYF
cdr3_nt: TGCGCCAGCAGCTTGCCCCCCGGGGGTCAAGAGACCCAGTACTTC

v_call: TRBV27
clone_size: NA
j_call: TRBJ1-1
d_call: TRBD1
cdr3_aa: CASSGQGLTEAFF
cdr3_nt: TGTGCCAGCAGTGGACAGGGTTTGACTGAAGCTTTCTTT

v_call: TRBV19
clone_size: NA
j_call: TRBJ2-1
d_call: TRBD2
cdr3_aa: CASSIRPSGGEYNEQFF
cdr3_nt: TGTGCCAGTAGTATACGGCCTAGCGGGGGTGAATACAATGAGCAGTTCTTC

v_call: TRBV7-8
clone_size: NA
j_call: TRBJ1-2
d_call: TRBD1
cdr3_aa: CASSYHAGTGVDYGYTF
cdr3_nt: TGTGCCAGCAGCTATCACGCCGGGACAGGGGTCGACTATGGCTACACCTTC

v_call: TRBV27
clone_size: few
j_call: TRBJ1-6
d_call: NA
cdr3_aa: CASTTGSSYNSPLHF
cdr3_nt: TGTGCCAGCACGACTGGGAGCTCCTATAATTCACCCCTCCACTTT

v_call: TRBV4-1
clone_size: NA
j_call: TRBJ2-2
d_call: NA
cdr3_aa: CASSQDFDSANTGELFF
cdr3_nt: TGCGCCAGCAGCCAAGATTTCGACAGCGCGAACACCGGGGAGCTGTTTTTT

v_call: TRBV5-1
clone_size: NA
j_call: TRBJ2-1
d_call: TRBD2
cdr3_aa: CASSLSGRGSDEQFF
cdr3_nt: TGCGCCAGCAGCTTGAGCGGGAGAGGATCGGATGAGCAGTTCTTC

v_call: TRBV4-1
clone_size: NA
j_call: TRBJ2-3
d_call: TRBD2
cdr3_aa: CASSQNQGGSDTQYF
cdr3_nt: TGCGCCAGCAGCCAAAATCAGGGAGGGTCCGATACGCAGTATTTT

v_call: TRBV5-1
clone_size: NA
j_call: TRBJ2-2
d_call: TRBD2
cdr3_aa: CASSRTSGTIGELFF
cdr3_nt: TGCGCCAGCAGCCGGACTAGCGGGACTATCGGGGAGCTGTTTTTT

v_call: TRBV13
clone_size: NA
j_call: TRBJ2-5
d_call: TRBD2
cdr3_aa: CASSSTGGPYF
cdr3_nt: TGTGCCAGCAGCTCCACGGGGGGGCCGTACTTC

v_call: TRBV9
clone_size: NA
j_call: TRBJ1-4
d_call: NA
cdr3_aa: CASSGLGGTNEKLFF
cdr3_nt: TGTGCCAGCAGCGGACTGGGTGGAACTAATGAAAAACTGTTTTTT

v_call: TRBV11-3
clone_size: NA
j_call: TRBJ2-1
d_call: TRBD2
cdr3_aa: CASSVAGGQYNEQFF
cdr3_nt: TGTGCCAGCAGCGTAGCGGGGGGCCAATACAATGAGCAGTTCTTC

v_call: TRBV29-1
clone_size: NA
j_call: TRBJ1-1
d_call: NA
cdr3_aa: CSVEAGLDTEAFF
cdr3_nt: TGCAGCGTTGAGGCCGGGTTGGACACTGAAGCTTTCTTT

v_call: TRBV6-5
clone_size: NA
j_call: TRBJ1-6
d_call: NA
cdr3_aa: CASSPLGSYNSPLHF
cdr3_nt: TGTGCCAGCAGTCCCCTGGGGAGCTATAATTCACCCCTCCACTTT

v_call: TRBV5-4
clone_size: NA
j_call: TRBJ2-7
d_call: TRBD2
cdr3_aa: CASSWEKRGGAYEQYF
cdr3_nt: TGTGCCAGCAGCTGGGAAAAGCGGGGGGGAGCCTACGAGCAGTACTTC

v_call: TRBV10-1
clone_size: NA
j_call: TRBJ1-3
d_call: NA
cdr3_aa: CASSAGPNSGNTIYF
cdr3_nt: TGCGCCAGCAGCGCGGGACCGAACTCTGGAAACACCATATATTTT